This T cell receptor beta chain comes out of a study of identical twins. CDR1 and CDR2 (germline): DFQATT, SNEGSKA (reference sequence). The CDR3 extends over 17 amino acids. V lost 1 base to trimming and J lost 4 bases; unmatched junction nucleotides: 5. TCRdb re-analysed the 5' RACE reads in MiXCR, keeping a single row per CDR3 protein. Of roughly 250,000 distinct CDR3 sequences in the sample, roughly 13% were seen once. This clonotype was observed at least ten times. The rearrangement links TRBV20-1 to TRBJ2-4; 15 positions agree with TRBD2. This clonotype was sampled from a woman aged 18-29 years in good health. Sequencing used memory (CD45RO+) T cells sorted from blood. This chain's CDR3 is CSARGTSGGAFKNIQYF. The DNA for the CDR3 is TGCAGTGCTAGAGGGACTAGCGGGGGGGCGTTTAAAAACATTCAGTACTTC.